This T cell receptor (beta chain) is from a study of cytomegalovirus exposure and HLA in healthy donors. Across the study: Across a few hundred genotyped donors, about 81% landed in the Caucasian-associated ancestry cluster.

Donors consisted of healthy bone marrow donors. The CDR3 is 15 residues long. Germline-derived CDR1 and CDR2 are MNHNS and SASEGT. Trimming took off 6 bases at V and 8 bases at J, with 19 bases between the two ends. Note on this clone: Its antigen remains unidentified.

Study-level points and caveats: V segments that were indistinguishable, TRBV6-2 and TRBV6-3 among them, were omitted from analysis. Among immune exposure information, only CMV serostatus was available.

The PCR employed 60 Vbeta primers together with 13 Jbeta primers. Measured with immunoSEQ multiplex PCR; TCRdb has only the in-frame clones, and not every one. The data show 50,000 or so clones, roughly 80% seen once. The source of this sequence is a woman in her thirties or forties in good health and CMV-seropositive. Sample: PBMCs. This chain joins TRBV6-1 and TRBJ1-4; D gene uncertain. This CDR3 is CASRGGRTRYEKLFF. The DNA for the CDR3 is TGTGCCAGCAGAGGAGGACGGACCCGATACGAAAAACTGTTTTTT.